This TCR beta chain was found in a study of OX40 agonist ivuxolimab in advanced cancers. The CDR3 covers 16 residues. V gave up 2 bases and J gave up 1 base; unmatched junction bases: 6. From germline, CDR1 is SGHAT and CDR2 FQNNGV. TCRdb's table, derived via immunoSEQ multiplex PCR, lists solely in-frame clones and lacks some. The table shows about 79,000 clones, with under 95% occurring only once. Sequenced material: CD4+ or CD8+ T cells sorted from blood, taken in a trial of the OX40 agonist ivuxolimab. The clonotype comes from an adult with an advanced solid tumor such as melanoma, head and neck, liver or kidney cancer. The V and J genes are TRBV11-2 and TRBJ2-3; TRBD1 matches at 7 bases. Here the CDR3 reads CASSLRLQGGTDTQYF. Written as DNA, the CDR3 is TGTGCCAGCAGCTTACGGCTTCAGGGGGGCACAGATACGCAGTATTTT.